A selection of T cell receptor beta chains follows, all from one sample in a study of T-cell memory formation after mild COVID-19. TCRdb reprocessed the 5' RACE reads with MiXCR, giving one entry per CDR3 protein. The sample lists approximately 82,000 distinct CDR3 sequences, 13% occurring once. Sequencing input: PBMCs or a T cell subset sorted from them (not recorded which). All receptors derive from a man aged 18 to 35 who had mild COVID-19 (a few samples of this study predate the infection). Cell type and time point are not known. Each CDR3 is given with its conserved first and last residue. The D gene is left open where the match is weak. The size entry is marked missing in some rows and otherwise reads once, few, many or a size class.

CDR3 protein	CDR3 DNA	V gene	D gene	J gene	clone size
CASSLDSKETQYF	TGTGCCAGCAGCTTGGACAGTAAAGAGACCCAGTACTTC	TRBV27	.	TRBJ2-5	.
CASRPGGVSPLHF	TGTGCCAGTAGGCCAGGGGGAGTTTCACCCCTCCACTTT	TRBV19	TRBD1	TRBJ1-6	.
CASQGLAVWGEQFF	TGTGCCAGCCAAGGACTAGCGGTTTGGGGTGAGCAGTTCTTC	TRBV6-2/TRBV6-3	TRBD2	TRBJ2-1	.
CASSLKTGVTGELFF	TGTGCCAGCAGCTTAAAGACAGGGGTGACCGGGGAGCTGTTTTTT	TRBV7-7	TRBD1	TRBJ2-2	many
CASSYGGQLEQFF	TGTGCCAGCAGTTACGGGGGCCAGCTAGAGCAGTTCTTC	TRBV6-5	.	TRBJ2-1	many
CASSRYRPPPDNEQFF	TGTGCCAGCAGTCGATACAGGCCCCCACCGGACAATGAGCAGTTCTTC	TRBV12-3/TRBV12-4	.	TRBJ2-1	.
CASSLAGGAYEQYF	TGTGCCAGCAGCTTAGCAGGGGGCGCCTACGAGCAGTACTTC	TRBV7-9	TRBD1	TRBJ2-7	many
CASSPSIAGFPDTQYF	TGCGCCAGCAGCCCCAGTATAGCGGGGTTCCCAGATACGCAGTATTTT	TRBV5-1	TRBD2	TRBJ2-3	many
CASSLAWWKGDEAFF	TGCGCCAGCAGCTTGGCCTGGTGGAAGGGCGATGAAGCTTTCTTT	TRBV5-1	.	TRBJ1-1	.
CASSQDLLAGNFYEQYF	TGCGCCAGCAGCCAAGACCTACTAGCGGGGAACTTCTACGAGCAGTACTTC	TRBV4-1	TRBD2	TRBJ2-7	.
CASSVGTTGHNEQFF	TGTGCCAGCAGCGTAGGTACAACCGGACACAATGAGCAGTTCTTC	TRBV9	.	TRBJ2-1	.
CASSESMRGMNTEAFF	TGCGCCAGCAGTGAGTCGATGCGGGGAATGAACACTGAAGCTTTCTTT	TRBV10-2	.	TRBJ1-1	.
CASSSGLHPAYEQYF	TGTGCCAGCAGTTCCGGTTTACACCCTGCCTACGAGCAGTACTTC	TRBV6-5	.	TRBJ2-7	few
CASSLAYQETQYF	TGTGCCAGCAGCTTAGCTTACCAAGAGACCCAGTACTTC	TRBV7-9	.	TRBJ2-5	few
CASSLAPGHWMSDTQYF	TGTGCCAGCAGCTTGGCCCCGGGACATTGGATGTCCGATACGCAGTATTTT	TRBV7-2	.	TRBJ2-3	many
CASSTDGMGGTDTQYF	TGCGCCAGCAGCACGGACGGGATGGGGGGCACAGATACGCAGTATTTT	TRBV5-1	.	TRBJ2-3	few
CASSYDTARELFF	TGTGCCAGCAGCTACGACACCGCCAGGGAGCTGTTTTTT	TRBV5-6	.	TRBJ2-2	.
CASSTGSGELFF	TGTGCCAGCAGTACAGGGTCCGGGGAGCTGTTTTTT	TRBV9	.	TRBJ2-2	few
CASSSFRLVNTQYF	TGTGCCAGCAGCTCCTTTCGACTAGTAAATACGCAGTATTTT	TRBV7-7	.	TRBJ2-3	.
CASSQPTNNEQFF	TGCGCCAGCAGCCAGCCAACGAACAATGAGCAGTTCTTC	TRBV4-1	.	TRBJ2-1	few
CASSPGLDETQYF	TGCGCCAGCAGCCCCGGACTAGATGAGACCCAGTACTTC	TRBV5-1	TRBD2	TRBJ2-5	.
CASSYGTSGMNEQFF	TGTGCCAGCAGTTACGGGACTAGCGGGATGAATGAGCAGTTCTTC	TRBV6-4	TRBD2	TRBJ2-1	few
CSVGPSGGIYEQYF	TGCAGCGTCGGCCCAAGCGGGGGAATATACGAGCAGTACTTC	TRBV29-1	TRBD2	TRBJ2-7	few
CASSVVVAGDQNTGELFF	TGTGCCAGCAGCGTAGTAGTAGCGGGGGATCAGAACACCGGGGAGCTGTTTTTT	TRBV9	TRBD2	TRBJ2-2	.
CAISHELGTGFTAFF	TGTGCCATCAGTCATGAGCTGGGGACAGGGTTTACAGCTTTCTTT	TRBV10-3	TRBD1	TRBJ1-1	once
CASSDDRGAYEKLFF	TGTGCCAGCAGCGACGACAGGGGGGCTTACGAAAAACTGTTTTTT	TRBV7-8	TRBD1	TRBJ1-4	.
CASRQGSGYGYTF	TGCGCCAGCCGACAGGGATCGGGCTATGGCTACACCTTC	TRBV5-1	TRBD1	TRBJ1-2	few
CSVRTSGGYTDTQYF	TGCAGCGTAAGAACTAGCGGGGGTTACACAGATACGCAGTATTTT	TRBV29-1	TRBD2	TRBJ2-3	many
CASSFQGYEQYF	TGTGCCAGCAGCTTTCAGGGCTACGAGCAGTACTTC	TRBV11-2	.	TRBJ2-7	many
CASSKRGQGWTYNEQFF	TGCGCCAGCAGCAAGAGGGGACAGGGATGGACCTACAATGAGCAGTTCTTC	TRBV5-1	TRBD1	TRBJ2-1	many
CSAPPGATGELFF	TGCAGTGCTCCCCCCGGGGCGACCGGGGAGCTGTTTTTT	TRBV20-1	.	TRBJ2-2	.
CASSQTGQPNEKLFF	TGTGCCAGCAGCCAAACGGGACAGCCTAATGAAAAACTGTTTTTT	TRBV14	TRBD1	TRBJ1-4	.
CSAETTSSGTDTQYF	TGCAGTGCCGAAACGACTAGCAGCGGCACAGATACGCAGTATTTT	TRBV20-1	TRBD2	TRBJ2-3	.
CASRGLATDTQYF	TGCGCCAGCAGGGGTTTGGCTACAGATACGCAGTATTTT	TRBV5-1	.	TRBJ2-3	few
CASSLEAGYGYEQFF	TGCGCCAGCAGCTTGGAAGCTGGTTATGGCTATGAGCAGTTCTTC	TRBV5-1	.	TRBJ2-1	.
CASSQTQTGTGELFF	TGCGCCAGCAGCCAGACCCAGACAGGCACCGGGGAGCTGTTTTTT	TRBV4-1	.	TRBJ2-2	few
CASSPASPQGETQYF	TGTGCCAGCAGCCCCGCGTCGCCCCAGGGAGAGACCCAGTACTTC	TRBV16	.	TRBJ2-5	.
CASSSRGGPNVKTQYF	TGTGCCAGCAGCTCCCGAGGGGGGCCGAATGTAAAGACCCAGTACTTC	TRBV6-9	.	TRBJ2-5	few
CASSRTGGTQDTQYF	TGTGCCAGCAGTCGGACAGGTGGAACCCAGGATACGCAGTATTTT	TRBV3-1	TRBD1	TRBJ2-3	.
CASTPPGAGGRDTQYF	TGTGCCAGCACCCCCCCTGGGGCGGGGGGGCGGGATACGCAGTATTTT	TRBV2	TRBD2	TRBJ2-3	.
CASSPESSGNTIYF	TGTGCCAGCAGCCCGGAGAGCTCTGGAAACACCATATATTTT	TRBV12-3/TRBV12-4	.	TRBJ1-3	few
CASSLGSLGTEAFF	TGTGCCAGCAGCTTGGGCAGCCTGGGGACTGAAGCTTTCTTT	TRBV5-5	.	TRBJ1-1	few
CASSPRRGNSYNEQFF	TGTGCCAGCTCACCACGGCGGGGCAACTCCTACAATGAGCAGTTCTTC	TRBV18	.	TRBJ2-1	.
CASSFGAGSYNEQFF	TGTGCCAGCAGCTTCGGGGCGGGGTCCTACAATGAGCAGTTCTTC	TRBV5-4	.	TRBJ2-1	few